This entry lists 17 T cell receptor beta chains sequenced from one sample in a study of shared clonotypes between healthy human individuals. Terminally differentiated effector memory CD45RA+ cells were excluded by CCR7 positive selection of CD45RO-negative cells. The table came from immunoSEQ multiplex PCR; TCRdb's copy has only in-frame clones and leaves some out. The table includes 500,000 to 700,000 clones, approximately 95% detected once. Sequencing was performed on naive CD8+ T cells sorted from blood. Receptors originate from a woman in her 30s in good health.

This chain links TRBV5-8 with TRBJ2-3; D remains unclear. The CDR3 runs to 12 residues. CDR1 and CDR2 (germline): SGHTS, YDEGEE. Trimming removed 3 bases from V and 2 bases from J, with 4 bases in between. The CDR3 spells CASSYYTDTQYF. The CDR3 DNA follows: TGTGCCAGCAGCTATTACACAGATACGCAGTATTTT.

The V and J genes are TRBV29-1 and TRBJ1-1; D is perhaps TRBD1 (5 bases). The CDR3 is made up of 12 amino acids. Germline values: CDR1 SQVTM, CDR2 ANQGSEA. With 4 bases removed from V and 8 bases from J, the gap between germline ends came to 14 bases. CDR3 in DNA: TGCAGCGTTGGGTGGCAGGGATCCGAAGCTTTCTTT. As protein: CSVGWQGSEAFF.

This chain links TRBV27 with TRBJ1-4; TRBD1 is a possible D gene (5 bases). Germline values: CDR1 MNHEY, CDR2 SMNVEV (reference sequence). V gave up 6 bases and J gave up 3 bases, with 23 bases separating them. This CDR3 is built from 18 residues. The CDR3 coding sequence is TGTGCCAGCAGCCAAAGCGCAGGGTTTGCGGGGGCTAATGAAAAACTGTTTTTT. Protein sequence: CASSQSAGFAGANEKLFF.

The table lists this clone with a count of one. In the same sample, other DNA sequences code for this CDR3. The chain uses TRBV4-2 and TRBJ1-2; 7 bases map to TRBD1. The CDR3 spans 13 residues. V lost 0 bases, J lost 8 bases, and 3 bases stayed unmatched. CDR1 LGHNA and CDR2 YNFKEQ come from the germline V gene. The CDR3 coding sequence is TGTGCCAGCAGCCAAGAAGGGGGCTACGGCTACACCTTC. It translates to CASSQEGGYGYTF.

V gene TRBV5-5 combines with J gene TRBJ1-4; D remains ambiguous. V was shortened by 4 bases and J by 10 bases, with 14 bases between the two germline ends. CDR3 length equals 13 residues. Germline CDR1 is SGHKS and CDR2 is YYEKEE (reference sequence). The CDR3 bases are TGTGCCAGCAGCCTAGATCTTGAGGGAAAACTGTTTTTT. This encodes CASSLDLEGKLFF.

The CDR3 DNA reads TGTGCCAGCAGCCGTGGACAGCTCTCCTACGAGCAGTACTTC. It encodes CASSRGQLSYEQYF. J is TRBJ2-7 and V is TRBV11-1; D is possibly TRBD1 (6 bases). The CDR3 runs to 14 residues. Trimming removed 5 bases at V and 0 bases at J, with 11 bases between. Germline V gene lookup returns CDR1 SGHAT and CDR2 FQDESV (reference sequence).

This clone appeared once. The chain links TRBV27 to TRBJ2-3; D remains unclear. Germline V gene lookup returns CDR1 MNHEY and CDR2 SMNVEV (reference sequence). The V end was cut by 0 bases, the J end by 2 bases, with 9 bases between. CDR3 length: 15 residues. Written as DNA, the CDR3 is TGTGCCAGCAGTTTATCAGGCCCCTTCACAGATACGCAGTATTTT. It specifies CASSLSGPFTDTQYF.

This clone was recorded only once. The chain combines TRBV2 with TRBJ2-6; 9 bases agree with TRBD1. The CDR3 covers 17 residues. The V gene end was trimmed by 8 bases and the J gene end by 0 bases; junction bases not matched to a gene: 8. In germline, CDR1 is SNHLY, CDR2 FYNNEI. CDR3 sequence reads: CASEDRGVTSGANVLTF. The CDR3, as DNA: TGTGCCAGCGAAGACAGGGGGGTCACCTCTGGGGCCAACGTCCTGACTTTC. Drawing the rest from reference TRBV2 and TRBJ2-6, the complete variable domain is EPEVTQTPSHQVTQMGQEVILRCVPISNHLYFYWYRQILGQKVEFLVSFYNNEISEKSEIFDDQFSVERPDGSNFTLKIRSTKLEDSAMYFCASEDRGVTSGANVLTFGAGSRLTVL.

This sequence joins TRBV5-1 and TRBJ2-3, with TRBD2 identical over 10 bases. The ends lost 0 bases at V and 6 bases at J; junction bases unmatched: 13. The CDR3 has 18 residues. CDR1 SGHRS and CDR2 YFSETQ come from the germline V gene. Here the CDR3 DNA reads TGCGCCAGCAGCTTGGACGGACTAGCGGAGACCCAGGGGGATACGCAGTATTTT. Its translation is CASSLDGLAETQGDTQYF.

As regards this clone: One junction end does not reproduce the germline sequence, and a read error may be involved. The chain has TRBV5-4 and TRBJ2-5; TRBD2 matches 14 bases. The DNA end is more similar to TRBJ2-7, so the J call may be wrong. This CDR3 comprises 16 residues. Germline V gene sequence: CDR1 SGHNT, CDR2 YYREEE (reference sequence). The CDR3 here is CASSSGTSGSSHEQYF. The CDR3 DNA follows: TGTGCCAGCAGCTCAGGGACTAGCGGGAGCTCCCACGAGCAGTACTTC.

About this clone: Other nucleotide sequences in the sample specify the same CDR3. The CDR3 DNA reads TGTGCCAGCAGTCAGACTAGCGGGGGCTACAATGAGCAGTTCTTC. Its translation: CASSQTSGGYNEQFF. This chain links TRBV6-5 with TRBJ2-1, with 12 bases lining up with TRBD2. The germline V gene has CDR1 MNHEY and CDR2 SVGAGI. The V segment lost 5 bases and the J segment 3 bases; nucleotides outside the gene matches: 2. The CDR3 loop spans 15 amino acids.

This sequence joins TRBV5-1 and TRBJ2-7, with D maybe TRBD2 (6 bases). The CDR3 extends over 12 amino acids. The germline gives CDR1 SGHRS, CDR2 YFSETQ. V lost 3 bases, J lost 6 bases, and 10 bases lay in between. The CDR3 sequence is CASSSLTSEQYF. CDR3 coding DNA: TGCGCCAGCAGCTCCTTGACTAGCGAGCAGTACTTC.

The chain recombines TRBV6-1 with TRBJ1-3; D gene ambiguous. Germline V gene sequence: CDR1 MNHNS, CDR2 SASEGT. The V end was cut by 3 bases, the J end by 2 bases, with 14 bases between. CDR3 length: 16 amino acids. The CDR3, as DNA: TGTGCCAGCAGTGACCGAAACGGACGACCTGGAAACACCATATATTTT. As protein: CASSDRNGRPGNTIYF.

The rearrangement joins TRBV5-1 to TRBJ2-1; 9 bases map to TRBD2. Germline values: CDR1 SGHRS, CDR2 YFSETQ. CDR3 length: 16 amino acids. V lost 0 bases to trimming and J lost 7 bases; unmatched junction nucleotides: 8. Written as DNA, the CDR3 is TGCGCCAGCAGCTTGGTTGGTAGCGGGAGTAGTAATGAGCAGTTCTTC. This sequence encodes CASSLVGSGSSNEQFF.

Here the CDR3 DNA reads TGCGCCAGCAGCTTGTATTTAGGGGTACGCTACGAGCAGTACTTC. Translated: CASSLYLGVRYEQYF. V usage is TRBV5-1 and J usage is TRBJ2-7, with a possible D match to TRBD1 (5 bases). CDR3 length: 15 residues. V was shortened by 1 base and J by 3 bases, with 14 bases between the two germline ends. CDR1 is SGHRS, CDR2 YFSETQ, per germline.

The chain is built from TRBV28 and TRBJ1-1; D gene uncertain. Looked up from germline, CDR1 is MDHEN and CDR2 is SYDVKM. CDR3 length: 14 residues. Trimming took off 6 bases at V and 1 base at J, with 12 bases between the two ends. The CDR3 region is CASSPFAGNTEAFF. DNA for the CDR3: TGTGCCAGCAGCCCCTTCGCGGGGAACACTGAAGCTTTCTTT.

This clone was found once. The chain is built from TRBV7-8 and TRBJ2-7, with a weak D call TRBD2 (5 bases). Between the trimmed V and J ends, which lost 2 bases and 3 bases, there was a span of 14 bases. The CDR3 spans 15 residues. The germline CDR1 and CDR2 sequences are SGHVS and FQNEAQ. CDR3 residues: CASSLKSGWVYEQYF. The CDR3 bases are TGTGCCAGCAGCTTAAAGTCGGGATGGGTCTACGAGCAGTACTTC.